Given below is one T cell receptor (beta chain) in context. In the authors' methods: For nucleated cells, counts were estimated from reference gene primer amplification. Using immunoSEQ multiplex PCR, the repertoire was profiled, and TCRdb retains in-frame clones only, with some absent. V, J and clone size are those of that table, while D and trimming were read from the DNA. Among about 130,000 clones, roughly 86% were seen once, and the ten largest hold 15% to 20%. The data are from a study of blood T cell repertoires in COVID-19. About the research overall: Samples representing acute and convalescent COVID-19 were sourced from the United States, Italy and Spain. From T cells, B-cell-depleted T cells, or PBMCs came the material, which was cDNA or gDNA.

The source of this sequence is a woman in her forties or fifties who had recovered from COVID-19. The sample taken for sequencing was peripheral blood.

CDR3 bases: TGTGCCAGTAAACAGGGGTCCATTGAAGCTTTCTTT. Translating it yields CASKQGSIEAFF. V and J are TRBV19 and TRBJ1-1; 7 bases fit TRBD1. Germline lookup yields CDR1 LNHDA and CDR2 SQIVND (reference sequence). The CDR3 is 12 amino acids. V lost 7 bases, J lost 7 bases, and 6 bases stayed unmatched.